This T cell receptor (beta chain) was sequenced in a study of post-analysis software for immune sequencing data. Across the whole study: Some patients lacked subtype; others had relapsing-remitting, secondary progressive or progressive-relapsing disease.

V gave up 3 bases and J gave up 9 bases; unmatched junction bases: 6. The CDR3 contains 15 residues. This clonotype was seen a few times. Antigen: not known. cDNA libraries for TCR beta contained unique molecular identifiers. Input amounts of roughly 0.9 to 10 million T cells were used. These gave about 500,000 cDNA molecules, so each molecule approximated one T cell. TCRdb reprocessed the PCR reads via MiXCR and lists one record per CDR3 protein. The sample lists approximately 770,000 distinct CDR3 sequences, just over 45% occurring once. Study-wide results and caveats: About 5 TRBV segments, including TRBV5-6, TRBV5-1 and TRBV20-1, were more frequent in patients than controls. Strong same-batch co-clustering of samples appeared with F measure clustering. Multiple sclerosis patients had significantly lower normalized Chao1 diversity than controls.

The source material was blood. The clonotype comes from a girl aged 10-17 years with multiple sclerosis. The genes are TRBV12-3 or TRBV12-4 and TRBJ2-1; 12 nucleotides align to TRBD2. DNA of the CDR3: TGTGCCAGCAGTTTGGCGCCTAGCGGGAGGGGTGAGCAGTTCTTC. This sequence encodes CASSLAPSGRGEQFF.